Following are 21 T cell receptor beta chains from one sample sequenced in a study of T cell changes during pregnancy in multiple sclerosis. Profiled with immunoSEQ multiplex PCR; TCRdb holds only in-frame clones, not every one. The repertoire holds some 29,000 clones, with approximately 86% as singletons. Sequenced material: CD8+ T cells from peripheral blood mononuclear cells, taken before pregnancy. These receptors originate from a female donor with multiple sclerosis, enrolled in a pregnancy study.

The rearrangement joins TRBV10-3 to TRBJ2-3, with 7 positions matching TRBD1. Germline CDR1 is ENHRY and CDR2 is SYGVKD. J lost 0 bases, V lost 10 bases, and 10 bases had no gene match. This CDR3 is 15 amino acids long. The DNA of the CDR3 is TGTGCCACCGGACAGGACTTCTCTAGCACAGATACGCAGTATTTT. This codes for CATGQDFSSTDTQYF.

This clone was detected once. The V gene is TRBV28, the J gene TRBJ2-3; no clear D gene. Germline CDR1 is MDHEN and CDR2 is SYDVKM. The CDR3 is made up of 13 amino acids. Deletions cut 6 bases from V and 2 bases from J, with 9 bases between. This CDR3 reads CASSRGPTDTQYF. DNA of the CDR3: TGTGCCAGCAGCCGAGGCCCCACAGATACGCAGTATTTT.

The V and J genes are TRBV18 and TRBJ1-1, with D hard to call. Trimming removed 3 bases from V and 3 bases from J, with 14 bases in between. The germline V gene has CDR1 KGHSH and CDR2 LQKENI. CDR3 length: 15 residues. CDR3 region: CASSPRRGADTEAFF. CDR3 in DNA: TGTGCCAGCTCACCTAGGCGGGGAGCGGACACTGAAGCTTTCTTT. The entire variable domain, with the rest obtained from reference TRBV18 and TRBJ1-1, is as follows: NAGVMQNPRHLVRRRGQEARLRCSPMKGHSHVYWYRQLPEEGLKFMVYLQKENIIDESGMPKERFSAEFPKEGPSILRIQQVVRGDSAAYFCASSPRRGADTEAFFGQGTRLTVV.

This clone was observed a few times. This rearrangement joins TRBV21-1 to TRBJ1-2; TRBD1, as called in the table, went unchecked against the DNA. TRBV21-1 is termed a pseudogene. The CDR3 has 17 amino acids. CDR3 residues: CASSKVDRPGRGYGYTF. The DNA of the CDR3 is TGTGCCAGCAGCAAAGTGGACCGGCCCGGTAGGGGCTATGGCTACACCTTC.

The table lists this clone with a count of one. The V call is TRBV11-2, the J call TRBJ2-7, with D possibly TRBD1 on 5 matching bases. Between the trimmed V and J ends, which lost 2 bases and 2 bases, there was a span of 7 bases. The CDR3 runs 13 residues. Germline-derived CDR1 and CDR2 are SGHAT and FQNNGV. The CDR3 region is CASSLYRTYEQYF. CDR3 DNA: TGTGCCAGCAGCTTATACAGGACCTACGAGCAGTACTTC.

The CDR3 spells CASSAGLAVQETQYF. The CDR3 DNA sequence: TGTGCCAGCAGCGCGGGACTAGCGGTACAAGAGACCCAGTACTTC. The chain joins TRBV9 to TRBJ2-5, with 11 bases fitting TRBD2. The germline CDR1 and CDR2 sequences are SGDLS and YYNGEE. V was pared by 3 bases and J by 2 bases, with 3 bases of the junction left unmatched. The CDR3 has 15 residues.

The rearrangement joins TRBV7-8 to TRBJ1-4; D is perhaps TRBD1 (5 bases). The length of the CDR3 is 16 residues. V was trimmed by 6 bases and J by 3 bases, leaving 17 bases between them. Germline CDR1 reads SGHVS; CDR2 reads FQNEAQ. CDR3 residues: CASRKRRGTANEKLFF. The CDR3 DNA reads TGTGCCAGCAGAAAACGGCGGGGCACGGCTAATGAAAAACTGTTTTTT.

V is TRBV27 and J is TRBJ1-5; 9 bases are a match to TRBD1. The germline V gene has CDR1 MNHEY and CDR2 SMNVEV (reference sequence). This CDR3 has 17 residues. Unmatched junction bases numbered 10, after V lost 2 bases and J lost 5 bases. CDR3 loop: CASSLVIGQGSDQPQHF. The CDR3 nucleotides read TGTGCCAGCAGTTTAGTTATTGGACAGGGGAGCGATCAGCCCCAGCATTTT.

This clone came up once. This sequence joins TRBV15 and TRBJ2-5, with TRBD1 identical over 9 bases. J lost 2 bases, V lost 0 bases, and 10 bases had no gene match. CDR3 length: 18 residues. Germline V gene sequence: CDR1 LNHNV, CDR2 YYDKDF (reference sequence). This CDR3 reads CATSRDPTGGVGQETQYF. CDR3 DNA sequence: TGTGCCACCAGCAGAGATCCGACAGGGGGTGTAGGGCAAGAGACCCAGTACTTC.

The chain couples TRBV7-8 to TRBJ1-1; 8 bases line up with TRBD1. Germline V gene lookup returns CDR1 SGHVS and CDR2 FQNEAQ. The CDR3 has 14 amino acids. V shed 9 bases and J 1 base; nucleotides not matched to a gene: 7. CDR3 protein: CASHQGAGNTEAFF. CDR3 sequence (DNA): TGTGCCAGTCACCAGGGGGCTGGGAACACTGAAGCTTTCTTT.

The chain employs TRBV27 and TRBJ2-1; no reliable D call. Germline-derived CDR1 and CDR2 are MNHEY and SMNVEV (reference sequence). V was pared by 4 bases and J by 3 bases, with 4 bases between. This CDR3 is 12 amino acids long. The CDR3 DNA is TGTGCCAGCAGTTCCGGCTACAATGAGCAGTTCTTC. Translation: CASSSGYNEQFF.

The CDR3 region has the DNA TGTGCCAGCAGCCTAAGACTAGCGGGGTACAATGAGCAGTTCTTC. As protein: CASSLRLAGYNEQFF. V usage is TRBV7-6 and J usage is TRBJ2-1; TRBD2 agrees at 11 bases. The germline V gene has CDR1 SGHVS and CDR2 FNYEAQ. With V trimmed by 5 bases and J by 4 bases, 4 bases remained unmatched. CDR3 length: 15 residues.

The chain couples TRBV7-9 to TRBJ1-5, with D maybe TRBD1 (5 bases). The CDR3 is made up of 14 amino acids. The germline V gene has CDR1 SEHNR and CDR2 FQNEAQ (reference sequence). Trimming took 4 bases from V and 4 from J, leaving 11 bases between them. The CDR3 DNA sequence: TGTGCCAGCAGCTCGCCGGGGGGAAATCAGCCCCAGCATTTT. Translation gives CASSSPGGNQPQHF.

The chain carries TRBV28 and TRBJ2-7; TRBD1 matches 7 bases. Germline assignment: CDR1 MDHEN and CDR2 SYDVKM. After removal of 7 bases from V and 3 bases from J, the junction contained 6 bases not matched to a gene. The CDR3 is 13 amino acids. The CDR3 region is CASTGGEGYEQYF. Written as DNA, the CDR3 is TGTGCCAGCACAGGGGGAGAAGGCTACGAGCAGTACTTC.

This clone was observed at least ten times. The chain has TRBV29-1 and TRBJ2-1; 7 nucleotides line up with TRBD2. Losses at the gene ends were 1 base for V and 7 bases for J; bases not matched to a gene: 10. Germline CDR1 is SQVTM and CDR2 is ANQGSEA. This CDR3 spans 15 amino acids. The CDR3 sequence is CSVEGLERDPNEQFF. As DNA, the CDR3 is TGCAGCGTTGAAGGTCTTGAGCGGGACCCTAATGAGCAGTTCTTC.

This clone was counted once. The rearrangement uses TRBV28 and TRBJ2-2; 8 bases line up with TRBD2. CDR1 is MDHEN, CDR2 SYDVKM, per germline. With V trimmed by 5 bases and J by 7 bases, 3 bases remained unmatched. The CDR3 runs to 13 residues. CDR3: CASSQRESGELFF. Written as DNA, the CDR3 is TGTGCCAGCAGTCAGCGGGAGAGCGGGGAGCTGTTTTTT.

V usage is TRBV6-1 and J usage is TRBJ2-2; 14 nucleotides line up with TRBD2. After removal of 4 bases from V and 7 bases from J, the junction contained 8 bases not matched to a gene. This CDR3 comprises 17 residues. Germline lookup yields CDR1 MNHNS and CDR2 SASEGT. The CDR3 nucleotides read TGTGCCAGCAGTGGGGGACTAGCGGGAGTTTTTGGCGGGGAGCTGTTTTTT. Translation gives CASSGGLAGVFGGELFF.

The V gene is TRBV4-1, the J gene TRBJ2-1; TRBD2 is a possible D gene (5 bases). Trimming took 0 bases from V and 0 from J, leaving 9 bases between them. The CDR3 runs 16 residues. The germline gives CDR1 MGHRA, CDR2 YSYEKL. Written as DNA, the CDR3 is TGCGCCAGCAGCCAAGATAAGCGGAGCTCCTACAATGAGCAGTTCTTC. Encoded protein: CASSQDKRSSYNEQFF.

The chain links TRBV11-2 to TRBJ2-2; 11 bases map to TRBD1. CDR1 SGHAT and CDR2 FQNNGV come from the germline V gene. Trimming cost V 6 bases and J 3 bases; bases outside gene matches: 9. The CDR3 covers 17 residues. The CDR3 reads CASSLNPGQGDTGELFF. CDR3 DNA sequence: TGTGCCAGCAGTTTAAACCCGGGACAGGGGGACACCGGGGAGCTGTTTTTT.

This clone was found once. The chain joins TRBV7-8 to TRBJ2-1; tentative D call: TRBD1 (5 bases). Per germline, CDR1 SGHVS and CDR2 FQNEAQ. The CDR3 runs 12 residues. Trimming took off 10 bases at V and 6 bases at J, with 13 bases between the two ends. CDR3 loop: CAIRGQRNEQFF. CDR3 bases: TGTGCCATAAGGGGCCAACGCAATGAGCAGTTCTTC. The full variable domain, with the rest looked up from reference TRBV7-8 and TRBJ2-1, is GAGVSQSPRYKVAKRGQDVALRCDPISGHVSLFWYQQALGQGPEFLTYFQNEAQLDKSGLPSDRFFAERPEGSVSTLKIQRTQQEDSAVYLCAIRGQRNEQFFGPGTRLTVL.

CDR3 in amino acids: CAFRTENNYGYTF. In nucleotides, the CDR3 is TGTGCCTTCCGGACAGAAAATAACTATGGCTACACCTTC. The V and J genes are TRBV10-3 and TRBJ1-2; a weak D match, TRBD1 (6 bases). The V and J ends lost 11 bases and 1 base respectively, with 14 bases between them. This CDR3 has 13 amino acids. CDR1 is ENHRY and CDR2 is SYGVKD in the germline V gene.